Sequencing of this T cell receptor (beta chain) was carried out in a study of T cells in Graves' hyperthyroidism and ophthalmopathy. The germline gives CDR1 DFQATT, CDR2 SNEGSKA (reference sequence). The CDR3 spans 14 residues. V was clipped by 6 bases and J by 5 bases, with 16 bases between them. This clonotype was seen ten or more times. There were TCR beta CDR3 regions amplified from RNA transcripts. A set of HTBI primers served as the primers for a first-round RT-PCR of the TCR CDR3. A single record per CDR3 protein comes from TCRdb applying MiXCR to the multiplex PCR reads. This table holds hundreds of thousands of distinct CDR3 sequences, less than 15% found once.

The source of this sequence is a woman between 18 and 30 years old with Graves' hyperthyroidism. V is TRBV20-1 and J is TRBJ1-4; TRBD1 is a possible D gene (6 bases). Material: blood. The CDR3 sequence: CSAIGGAGNEKLFF. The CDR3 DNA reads TGCAGTGCCATTGGGGGCGCCGGGAATGAAAAACTGTTTTTT.